Each of the 26 T cell receptor beta chains below was sequenced from the same sample in a study of T cell responses to AZD1222 COVID-19 vaccine. Method: immunoSEQ multiplex PCR; TCRdb's copy keeps in-frame clones and lacks some. The sample records fewer than 150,000 clones, over 85% being singletons. The sample in question was peripheral blood, obtained on day 0 of AZD1222 vaccination. All receptors come from an adult in good health.

V usage is TRBV6-1 and J usage is TRBJ1-1; maybe TRBD1 (6 bases). The CDR3 has 16 residues. Germline lookup yields CDR1 MNHNS and CDR2 SASEGT. Trimming left V 4 bases short and J 3 bases short, with 18 bases between. CDR3 region: CASSGSGAIRDTEAFF. The CDR3 DNA reads as TGTGCCAGCAGTGGTTCAGGGGCCATCCGGGACACTGAAGCTTTCTTT.

The CDR3 bases are TGTGCCAGCAGCTTAGGGGTTGGACTAGCGGGAGTCAACGGGGAGCTGTTTTTT. Translation gives CASSLGVGLAGVNGELFF. The chain employs TRBV7-8 and TRBJ2-2; TRBD2 agrees at 13 bases. V shed 1 base, J shed 7 bases, and the junction held 9 bases outside the gene matches. The CDR3 extends over 18 amino acids. CDR1 is SGHVS, CDR2 FQNEAQ, per germline.

The chain links TRBV19 to TRBJ1-2; D ambiguous. V lost 1 base and J lost 2, with 11 bases in between. CDR3 length: 15 residues. Germline V gene sequence: CDR1 LNHDA, CDR2 SQIVND (reference sequence). The CDR3 is CASSIVPTGNYGYTF. As DNA, the CDR3 is TGTGCCAGTAGTATAGTCCCGACGGGGAACTATGGCTACACCTTC.

The rearrangement links TRBV7-2 to TRBJ1-2; no clear D. CDR3 length equals 16 residues. In germline, CDR1 is SGHTA, CDR2 FQGNSA. V was clipped by 6 bases and J by 4 bases, with 21 bases between them. Written as DNA, the CDR3 is TGTGCCAGCAGTCCAGAAGGTGGCAGGCGGATCTATGGCTACACCTTC. Its translation is CASSPEGGRRIYGYTF.

V is TRBV2 and J is TRBJ1-6; unclear D gene. The V gene lost 7 bases and the J gene lost 7 bases, with 14 bases spanning the gap. Germline V gives CDR1 SNHLY, CDR2 FYNNEI. The CDR3 runs to 14 residues. The CDR3 region has the DNA TGTGCCAGCACGCCACAGAGTAGAAATTCACCCCTCCACTTT. Translated: CASTPQSRNSPLHF.

CDR3 in DNA: TGTGCCAGTAGTGAGGGTAGCGGGAAATACGGCTACAATGAGCAGTTCTTC. This encodes CASSEGSGKYGYNEQFF. The chain uses TRBV19 and TRBJ2-1; 8 nucleotides align to TRBD2. The germline gives CDR1 LNHDA, CDR2 SQIVND (reference sequence). This CDR3 spans 17 amino acids. V was clipped by 5 bases and J by 3 bases; unmatched bases: 12. Complete variable domain (other parts from reference TRBV19 and TRBJ2-1): DGGITQSPKYLFRKEGQNVTLSCEQNLNHDAMYWYRQDPGQGLRLIYYSQIVNDFQKGDIAEGYSVSREKKESFPLTVTSAQKNPTAFYLCASSEGSGKYGYNEQFFGPGTRLTVL.

The genes are TRBV5-6 and TRBJ2-1; maybe TRBD2 (7 bases). From germline, CDR1 is SGHDT and CDR2 YYEEEE. The CDR3 is 16 residues long. The ends were cut back, 0 bases at V and 4 bases at J, with 14 bases in the middle. CDR3 sequence reads: CASSLDSGGAYNEQFF. In nucleotides, the CDR3 is TGTGCCAGCAGCTTGGATTCGGGGGGCGCGTACAATGAGCAGTTCTTC.

This chain joins TRBV18 and TRBJ1-6; unclear D gene. This CDR3 comprises 15 residues. V gave up 3 bases and J gave up 6 bases, with 12 bases separating them. Germline V gene lookup returns CDR1 KGHSH and CDR2 LQKENI. CDR3 coding DNA: TGTGCCAGCTCACCGGCAGCAGGCCCTAATTCACCCCTCCACTTT. Its protein product is CASSPAAGPNSPLHF.

The chain combines TRBV7-6 with TRBJ1-1; D call uncertain. Germline V gene sequence: CDR1 SGHVS, CDR2 FNYEAQ. V lost 4 bases and J 0 bases, leaving 9 bases between the germline ends. The CDR3 totals 14 residues. CDR3 in amino acids: CASSSRAVNTEAFF. CDR3 in DNA: TGTGCCAGCAGCTCCCGGGCAGTGAACACTGAAGCTTTCTTT.

This chain joins TRBV30 and TRBJ2-2, with no clear D. Germline CDR1 GTSNPN, CDR2 SVGIG (reference sequence). Trimming cost V 4 bases and J 3 bases, with 9 bases left between them. The CDR3 spans 13 residues. The CDR3 reads CAWKKVHTGELFF. As DNA, the CDR3 is TGTGCCTGGAAAAAAGTCCACACCGGGGAGCTGTTTTTT.

V and J are TRBV28 and TRBJ2-7, with D tentatively TRBD2 (5 bases). V lost 7 bases, J lost 3 bases, and 16 bases lay in between. CDR3 length: 14 amino acids. The V gene's germline CDR1 is MDHEN and CDR2 SYDVKM. In nucleotides, the CDR3 is TGTGCCAGCAACGTTCGAGGGTCCAGCTACGAGCAGTACTTC. This translates into CASNVRGSSYEQYF.

The V call is TRBV3-1 (or the pseudogene TRBV3-2), the J call TRBJ1-3; D is ambiguous. Germline loops: CDR1 LGHDT, CDR2 YNNKEL (reference sequence). This CDR3 is built from 15 residues. The ends were cut back, 0 bases at V and 0 bases at J, with 6 bases in the middle. The CDR3 here is CASSQELVSGNTIYF. The CDR3 DNA reads as TGTGCCAGCAGCCAAGAGTTGGTCTCTGGAAACACCATATATTTT.

The V and J genes are TRBV30 and TRBJ2-2, with a tentative D call TRBD2 (6 bases). Deletions cut 3 bases from V and 1 base from J, with 12 bases between. This CDR3 contains 15 residues. Per the germline V gene, CDR1 is GTSNPN and CDR2 is SVGIG (reference sequence). The CDR3 spells CAWRGGRKNTGELFF. The CDR3 coding sequence is TGTGCCTGGAGAGGAGGGCGAAAGAACACCGGGGAGCTGTTTTTT.

This clone showed up just once. The chain has TRBV7-9 and TRBJ2-7; no reliable D call. This CDR3 comprises 17 residues. CDR1 and CDR2 (germline): SEHNR, FQNEAQ (reference sequence). Trimming took off 4 bases at V and 2 bases at J, with 21 bases between the two ends. The chain's CDR3 is CASSSTASVTPAYEQYF. CDR3 DNA: TGTGCCAGCAGCTCCACAGCCAGCGTGACACCCGCCTACGAGCAGTACTTC.

The chain is built from TRBV2 and TRBJ2-1, with unresolved D. From germline, CDR1 is SNHLY and CDR2 FYNNEI. The ends were cut back, 7 bases at V and 7 bases at J, with 14 bases in the middle. CDR3 length: 13 amino acids. The CDR3 nucleotides read TGTGCCAGCAACCTAGGGTCTGGGAATGAGCAGTTCTTC. Protein product: CASNLGSGNEQFF.

The sample holds one count of this clone. The J gene is TRBJ2-1, the V gene TRBV19; maybe TRBD2 (6 bases). V gave up 4 bases and J gave up 4 bases, with 17 bases separating them. Germline V CDR1 and CDR2: LNHDA, SQIVND (reference sequence). This CDR3 is 16 amino acids long. CDR3 loop: CASSRRATLGYNEQFF. The CDR3 coding sequence is TGTGCCAGTAGTAGGAGGGCGACCCTTGGGTACAATGAGCAGTTCTTC.

This sequence joins TRBV3-1 (or the pseudogene TRBV3-2) and TRBJ1-1; the D gene is possibly TRBD1 (5 bases). The CDR3 length is 13 residues. The V gene lost 0 bases and the J gene lost 5 bases, with 7 bases spanning the gap. Germline CDR1 LGHDT, CDR2 YNNKEL (reference sequence). This CDR3 reads CASSQDRETEAFF. CDR3 nucleotide sequence: TGTGCCAGCAGCCAAGACAGGGAAACTGAAGCTTTCTTT.

Only one count was recorded for this clone. CDR3: CASSIEAGTGELFF. The CDR3, as DNA: TGTGCCAGTAGTATAGAGGCGGGCACCGGGGAGCTGTTTTTT. The chain combines TRBV19 with TRBJ2-2, with D possibly being TRBD2 (5 bases). Germline V lookup: CDR1 LNHDA, CDR2 SQIVND (reference sequence). This CDR3 comprises 14 residues. V dropped 0 bases and J dropped 4 bases, with 6 bases sitting between them. Together with reference TRBV19 and TRBJ2-2, the CDR3 gives the full variable domain: DGGITQSPKYLFRKEGQNVTLSCEQNLNHDAMYWYRQDPGQGLRLIYYSQIVNDFQKGDIAEGYSVSREKKESFPLTVTSAQKNPTAFYLCASSIEAGTGELFFGEGSRLTVL.

This sequence joins TRBV7-2 and TRBJ2-3; no reliable D call. V was shortened by 1 base and J by 3 bases, with 5 bases between the two germline ends. The germline V gene has CDR1 SGHTA and CDR2 FQGNSA. The CDR3 is made up of 13 amino acids. The CDR3 coding sequence is TGTGCCAGCAGCTTAGTTGGTACAGATACGCAGTATTTT. Protein sequence: CASSLVGTDTQYF.

V and J are TRBV2 and TRBJ1-2, with D unclear. Germline CDR1 and CDR2: SNHLY and FYNNEI. V gave up 4 bases and J gave up 8 bases, with 11 bases separating them. The CDR3 has 12 amino acids. CDR3 loop: CASSVREGGYTF. The CDR3 DNA is TGTGCCAGCAGTGTCAGAGAGGGAGGCTACACCTTC.

The chain recombines TRBV2 with TRBJ1-2; possible D gene TRBD1, 6 bases. The germline V and J ends were trimmed by 6 bases and 3 bases, with 14 bases remaining between them. CDR1 SNHLY and CDR2 FYNNEI come from the germline V gene. This CDR3 region has 14 residues. The CDR3 nucleotides read TGTGCCAGCAGGTTCAACAGGGAGGACTATGGCTACACCTTC. As protein: CASRFNREDYGYTF. The whole variable domain, remainder taken from reference TRBV2 and TRBJ1-2, is EPEVTQTPSHQVTQMGQEVILRCVPISNHLYFYWYRQILGQKVEFLVSFYNNEISEKSEIFDDQFSVERPDGSNFTLKIRSTKLEDSAMYFCASRFNREDYGYTFGSGTRLTVV.

This clone came up once. This sequence joins TRBV11-3 and TRBJ1-1; D is uncertain. The ends were cut back, 2 bases at V and 3 bases at J, with 7 bases in the middle. The CDR3 runs 13 residues. Germline V CDR1 and CDR2: SGHNT, YENEEA. The CDR3 reads CASSLRLYTEAFF. DNA for the CDR3: TGTGCCAGCAGCTTACGACTTTACACTGAAGCTTTCTTT.

This clone has just a few counts. The rearrangement links TRBV6-5 to TRBJ2-1; a weak D match, TRBD1 (6 bases). CDR1 and CDR2 from the germline V gene are MNHEY and SVGAGI. The CDR3 has 14 residues. V gave up 2 bases and J gave up 8 bases, with 13 bases separating them. Here the CDR3 reads CASSYLAGAHEQFF. The CDR3 nucleotides are TGTGCCAGCAGTTACCTCGCAGGGGCACATGAGCAGTTCTTC.

Only one count was recorded for this clone. The V and J genes are TRBV7-2 and TRBJ2-1; 11 nucleotides agree with TRBD2. V trimming: 5 bases; J trimming: 6 bases; junction bases outside the gene matches: 6. This CDR3 is 15 amino acids long. Germline V CDR1 and CDR2: SGHTA, FQGNSA. The CDR3 sequence: CASSPLAGGRNEQFF. In DNA, the CDR3 is TGTGCCAGCAGCCCGCTAGCGGGAGGTCGCAATGAGCAGTTCTTC.

The J gene is TRBJ1-5, the V gene TRBV28; D is unclear. The length of the CDR3 is 13 residues. Germline CDR1 reads MDHEN; CDR2 reads SYDVKM. V gave up 5 bases and J gave up 4 bases, with 9 bases separating them. DNA of the CDR3: TGTGCCAGCAGTCGGCAACCAAATCAGCCCCAGCATTTT. Translated, it gives CASSRQPNQPQHF.

The rearrangement links TRBV5-1 to TRBJ1-1, with D possibly TRBD1 on 5 matching bases. The CDR3 has 17 residues. Germline loops: CDR1 SGHRS, CDR2 YFSETQ. The ends were cut back, 4 bases at V and 0 bases at J, with 19 bases in the middle. CDR3 bases: TGCGCCAGCAGCAGGAAAGGGACGAGTAAAATGAACACTGAAGCTTTCTTT. It specifies CASSRKGTSKMNTEAFF.